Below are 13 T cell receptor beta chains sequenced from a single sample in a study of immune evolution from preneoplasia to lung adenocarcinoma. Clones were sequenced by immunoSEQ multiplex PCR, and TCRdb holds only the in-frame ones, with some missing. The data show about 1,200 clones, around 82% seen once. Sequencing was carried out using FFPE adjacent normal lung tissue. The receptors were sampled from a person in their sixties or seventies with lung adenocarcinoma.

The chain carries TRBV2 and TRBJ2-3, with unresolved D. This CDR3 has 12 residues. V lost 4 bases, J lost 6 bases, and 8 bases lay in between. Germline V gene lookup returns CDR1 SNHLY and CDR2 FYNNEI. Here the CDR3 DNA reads TGTGCCAGCAGTGCCCCTGGGGATACGCAGTATTTT. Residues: CASSAPGDTQYF. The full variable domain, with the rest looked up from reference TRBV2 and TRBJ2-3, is EPEVTQTPSHQVTQMGQEVILRCVPISNHLYFYWYRQILGQKVEFLVSFYNNEISEKSEIFDDQFSVERPDGSNFTLKIRSTKLEDSAMYFCASSAPGDTQYFGPGTRLTVL.

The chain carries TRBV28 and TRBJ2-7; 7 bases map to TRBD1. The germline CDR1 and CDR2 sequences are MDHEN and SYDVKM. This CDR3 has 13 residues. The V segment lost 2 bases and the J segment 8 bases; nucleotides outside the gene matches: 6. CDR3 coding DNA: TGTGCCAGCAGTTTAGGTCGACAGGGTAAGCAGTACTTC. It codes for CASSLGRQGKQYF.

The CDR3 spells CASSWDHYNEQFF. The CDR3 DNA reads as TGTGCCAGCAGCTGGGACCACTACAATGAGCAGTTCTTC. The genes are TRBV7-3 and TRBJ2-1; the D call may be TRBD1 or TRBD2 (5 bases each). The CDR3 is 13 residues long. Germline CDR1 reads SGHTA; CDR2 reads FQGTGA. Trimming stripped 4 bases from V and 3 bases from J, with 7 bases between.

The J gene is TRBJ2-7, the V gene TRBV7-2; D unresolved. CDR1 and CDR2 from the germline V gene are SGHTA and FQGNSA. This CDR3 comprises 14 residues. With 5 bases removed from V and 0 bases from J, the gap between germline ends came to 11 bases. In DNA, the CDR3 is TGTGCCAGCAGCCACTACGGCCTCTCCTACGAGCAGTACTTC. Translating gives CASSHYGLSYEQYF. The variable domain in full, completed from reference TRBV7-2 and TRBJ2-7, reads GAGVSQSPSNKVTEKGKDVELRCDPISGHTALYWYRQSLGQGLEFLIYFQGNSAPDKSGLPSDRFSAERTGGSVSTLTIQRTQQEDSAVYLCASSHYGLSYEQYFGPGTRLTVT.

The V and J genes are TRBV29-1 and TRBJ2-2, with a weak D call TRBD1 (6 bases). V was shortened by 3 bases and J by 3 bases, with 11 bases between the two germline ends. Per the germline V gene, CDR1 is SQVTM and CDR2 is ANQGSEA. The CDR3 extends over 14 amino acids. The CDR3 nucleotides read TGCAGCGTTGATTCCAGGGGAGACACCGGGGAGCTGTTTTTT. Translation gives CSVDSRGDTGELFF.

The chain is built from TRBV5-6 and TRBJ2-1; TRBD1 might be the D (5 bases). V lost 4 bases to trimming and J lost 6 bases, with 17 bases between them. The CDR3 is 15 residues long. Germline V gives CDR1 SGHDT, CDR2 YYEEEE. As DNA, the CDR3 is TGTGCCAGCAGCATTTTTAAGTTGGGGCGCAATGAGCAGTTCTTC. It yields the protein CASSIFKLGRNEQFF.

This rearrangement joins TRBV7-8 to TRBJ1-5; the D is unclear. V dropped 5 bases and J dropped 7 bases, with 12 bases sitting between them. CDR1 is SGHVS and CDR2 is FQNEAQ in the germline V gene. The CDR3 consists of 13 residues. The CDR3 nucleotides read TGTGCCAGCAGCGAACTCGGGTACCAGCCCCAGCATTTT. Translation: CASSELGYQPQHF.

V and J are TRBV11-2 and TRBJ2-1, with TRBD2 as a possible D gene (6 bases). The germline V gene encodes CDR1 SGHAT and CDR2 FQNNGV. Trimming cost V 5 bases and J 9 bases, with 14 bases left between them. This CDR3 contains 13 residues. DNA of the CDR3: TGTGCCAGCAGCCCCGGGGACTCACGTGAGCAGTTCTTC. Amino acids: CASSPGDSREQFF.

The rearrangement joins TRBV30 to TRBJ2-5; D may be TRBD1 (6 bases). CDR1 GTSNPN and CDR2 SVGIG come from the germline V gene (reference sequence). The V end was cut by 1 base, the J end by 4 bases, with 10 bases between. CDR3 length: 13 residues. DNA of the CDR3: TGTGCCTGGAGTGGACAGGCGGCAGAGACCCAGTACTTC. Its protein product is CAWSGQAAETQYF.

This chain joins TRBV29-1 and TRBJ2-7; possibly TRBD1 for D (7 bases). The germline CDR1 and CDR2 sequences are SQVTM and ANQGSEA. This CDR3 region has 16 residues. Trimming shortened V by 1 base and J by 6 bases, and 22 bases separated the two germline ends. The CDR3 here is CSVEGWVGGGFGEQYF. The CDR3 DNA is TGCAGCGTTGAAGGGTGGGTTGGAGGGGGCTTTGGCGAGCAGTACTTC.

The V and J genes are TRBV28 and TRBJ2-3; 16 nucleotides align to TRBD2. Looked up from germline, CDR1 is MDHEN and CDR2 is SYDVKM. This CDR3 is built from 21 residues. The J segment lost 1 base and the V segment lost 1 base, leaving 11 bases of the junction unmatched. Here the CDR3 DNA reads TGTGCCAGCAGTTTATACACCCCTGGGACTAGCGGGAGGGTGGGCACAGATACGCAGTATTTT. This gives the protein CASSLYTPGTSGRVGTDTQYF.

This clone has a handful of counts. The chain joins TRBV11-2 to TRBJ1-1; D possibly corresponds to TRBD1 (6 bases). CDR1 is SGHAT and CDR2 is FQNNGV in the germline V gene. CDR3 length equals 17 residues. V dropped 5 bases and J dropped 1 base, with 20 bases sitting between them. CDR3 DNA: TGTGCCAGCAGCCCCAGGGGTGCCGAAGGGGGGAACACTGAAGCTTTCTTT. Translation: CASSPRGAEGGNTEAFF.

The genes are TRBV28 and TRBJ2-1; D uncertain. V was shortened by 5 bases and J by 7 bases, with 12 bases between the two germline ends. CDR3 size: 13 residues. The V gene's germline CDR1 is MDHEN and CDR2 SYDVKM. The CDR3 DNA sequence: TGTGCCAGCAGTCTGGGTAGGAAAAATGAGCAGTTCTTC. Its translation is CASSLGRKNEQFF.